This TCR beta chain appears in the sequencing data of a study of response to subunit inactivated influenza vaccine. Germline V gene data show CDR1 as SEHNR and CDR2 as FQNEAQ (reference sequence). CDR3 length: 16 amino acids. The V and J ends lost 5 bases and 0 bases respectively, with 16 bases between them. One entry per CDR3 protein, called by TCRdb with MiXCR from the RT-PCR reads. The repertoire holds some 850,000 distinct CDR3 sequences, with 15% to 20% as singletons. This clonotype was detected a few times. This clonotype was sampled from a man aged 50 to 60 who received an inactivated influenza vaccine. This material consisted of PBMCs from blood, taken less than 6 days after vaccination. This chain links TRBV7-9 with TRBJ1-2; no definite D call. The CDR3 sequence: CASSAVGKKANYGYTF. For the CDR3, the DNA is TGTGCCAGCAGCGCTGTAGGAAAAAAGGCTAACTATGGCTACACCTTC.